This T cell receptor beta chain was sequenced during a study of cytomegalovirus exposure and HLA in healthy donors. There are a few counts of this clone. The PCR ran on 60 Vbeta and 13 Jbeta primers. Using immunoSEQ multiplex PCR, the repertoire was profiled, and TCRdb retains in-frame clones only, with some absent. The sample yields 210,000 or so clones, 75% to 85% seen once. Germline CDR1 and CDR2: MDHEN and SYDVKM. V was trimmed by 10 bases and J by 0 bases, leaving 9 bases between them. The CDR3 spans 12 residues. The clonotype was recovered from a girl aged 5 to 17 in good health and CMV-seronegative. J is TRBJ1-1 and V is TRBV28, with D unresolved. Specimen: PBMCs. The CDR3 loop is CATGLMNTEAFF. CDR3 bases: TGTGCCACCGGACTCATGAACACTGAAGCTTTCTTT.